Presented here are 13 T cell receptor beta chains from one specimen sequenced in a study of beta chain features in type 1 diabetes (dated by TCRdb to the late 2010s). Paper-wide results and their limitations: Type 1 diabetes patients showed a moderate but significant shortening of TCRB CDR3 length in all four CD4+ subsets.

The library was generated by the immunoSEQ multiplex PCR assay. The High Capacity cDNA Reverse Transcription Kit was used to reverse transcribe all of the isolated RNA, meaning that expressed TCRB transcripts were what got sequenced. TCRdb retrieved this table from immuneACCESS and kept in-frame rearrangements only. Not all clones are present; in checked studies, unresolved V genes account for under half, and no reason is known for the remainder. This sample is represented by a few hundred thousand clones; approximately 11% of them were singletons. 0.017% of the sample comes from the top ten. These receptors have no known antigen. Sequenced: naive CD4+ T cells from blood. The cell subset or site label, read with the paper, signifies: true naive CD4+ T cells. These receptors came from a man aged 30 to 39 with type 1 diabetes.

This chain links TRBV9 with TRBJ1-2; D is undetermined. The CDR3 consists of 15 residues. V shed 2 bases and J shed 3 bases, with 14 bases lying between them. CDR1 and CDR2 (germline): SGDLS, YYNGEE. DNA of the CDR3: TGTGCCAGCAGCGTTACAGCCCTTTCGGACTATGGCTACACCTTC. Protein: CASSVTALSDYGYTF. The whole variable domain, remainder taken from reference TRBV9 and TRBJ1-2, is DSGVTQTPKHLITATGQRVTLRCSPRSGDLSVYWYQQSLDQGLQFLIQYYNGEERAKGNILERFSAQQFPDLHSELNLSSLELGDSALYFCASSVTALSDYGYTFGSGTRLTVV.

This clone was counted a few times. In nucleotides, the CDR3 is TGTGCCAGCAGTTTTCGGTCTGGGGCCAACGTCCTGACTTTC. It specifies CASSFRSGANVLTF. The V call is TRBV28, the J call TRBJ2-6; D gene uncertain. The CDR3 covers 14 residues. The V and J ends lost 3 bases and 1 base respectively, with 4 bases between them. Germline CDR1 is MDHEN and CDR2 is SYDVKM.

The genes are TRBV7-9 and TRBJ1-2, with TRBD1 as a possible D gene (5 bases). V was pared by 5 bases and J by 4 bases, with 8 bases between. Germline CDR1 SEHNR, CDR2 FQNEAQ (reference sequence). CDR3 length: 12 amino acids. For the CDR3, the DNA is TGTGCCAGCAGCGGACACAGCTATGGCTACACCTTC. This encodes CASSGHSYGYTF.

This clone was observed a few times. The V gene is TRBV11-2, the J gene TRBJ1-4; no definite D call. This CDR3 has 13 amino acids. V gave up 6 bases and J gave up 8 bases, with 13 bases separating them. The V gene's germline CDR1 is SGHAT and CDR2 FQNNGV. In DNA, the CDR3 is TGTGCCAGCAGTCCCGGCTCCAGGGAAAAACTGTTTTTT. Its translation is CASSPGSREKLFF.

The V call is TRBV6-1, the J call TRBJ1-5, with TRBD1 matching 7 bases. Germline CDR1 MNHNS, CDR2 SASEGT. CDR3 size: 12 residues. V gave up 10 bases and J gave up 2 bases; unmatched junction bases: 2. The CDR3 sequence is CATGTGNQPQHF. The CDR3 bases are TGTGCCACCGGGACAGGCAATCAGCCCCAGCATTTT.

This clone was picked up a small number of times. The rearrangement joins TRBV27 to TRBJ1-1, with 8 bases that match TRBD1. CDR3 size: 14 residues. The V segment lost 4 bases and the J segment 3 bases; nucleotides outside the gene matches: 4. From germline, CDR1 is MNHEY and CDR2 SMNVEV (reference sequence). The CDR3 DNA follows: TGTGCCAGCAGTTACATGGACAGGGACACTGAAGCTTTCTTT. This codes for CASSYMDRDTEAFF.

The chain has TRBV10-3 and TRBJ2-7; D unresolved. The length of the CDR3 is 12 residues. Germline CDR1 reads ENHRY; CDR2 reads SYGVKD. V lost 4 bases and J lost 2, with 6 bases in between. The CDR3 is CAISATTYEQYF. The CDR3 DNA sequence: TGTGCCATCAGTGCGACAACCTACGAGCAGTACTTC.

This rearrangement joins TRBV9 to TRBJ2-1, with 7 bases lining up with TRBD2. Looked up from germline, CDR1 is SGDLS and CDR2 is YYNGEE. This CDR3 has 15 amino acids. V lost 2 bases, J lost 6 bases, and 8 bases stayed unmatched. The CDR3 sequence is CASSVGLVWPNEQFF. CDR3 DNA sequence: TGTGCCAGCAGCGTTGGACTAGTATGGCCCAATGAGCAGTTCTTC. The full variable domain, its missing parts supplied by reference TRBV9 and TRBJ2-1, is DSGVTQTPKHLITATGQRVTLRCSPRSGDLSVYWYQQSLDQGLQFLIQYYNGEERAKGNILERFSAQQFPDLHSELNLSSLELGDSALYFCASSVGLVWPNEQFFGPGTRLTVL.

In its sample, this clone was seen a few times. CDR3 sequence: CASSQVGLGLEQYF. As DNA, the CDR3 is TGCGCCAGCAGCCAAGTTGGACTCGGACTCGAGCAGTACTTC. J is TRBJ2-7 and V is TRBV4-3; TRBD2 might be the D (5 bases). The V gene lost 1 base and the J gene lost 6 bases, with 13 bases spanning the gap. Germline V gene sequence: CDR1 LGHNA, CDR2 YSLEER. The CDR3 totals 14 residues.

To note about this clone: The same CDR3 arises from other DNA sequences in this sample as well. The chain joins TRBV7-2 to TRBJ1-5; D unclear. This CDR3 spans 13 amino acids. V was trimmed by 2 bases and J by 7 bases, leaving 9 bases between them. The germline gives CDR1 SGHTA, CDR2 FQGNSA. The CDR3 loop is CASSLNRGQPQHF. CDR3 DNA: TGTGCCAGCAGCTTAAACCGAGGGCAGCCCCAGCATTTT. Drawing the rest from reference TRBV7-2 and TRBJ1-5, the complete variable domain is GAGVSQSPSNKVTEKGKDVELRCDPISGHTALYWYRQSLGQGLEFLIYFQGNSAPDKSGLPSDRFSAERTGGSVSTLTIQRTQQEDSAVYLCASSLNRGQPQHFGDGTRLSIL.

The rearrangement joins TRBV12-5 to TRBJ2-1, with D perhaps matching TRBD2 (7 bases). There are 13 residues in the CDR3. Germline CDR1 LGHNT, CDR2 FRNRAP. Trimming took 1 base from V and 10 from J, leaving 11 bases between them. The CDR3 here is CASGLGGGREQFF. CDR3 DNA: TGTGCTAGTGGTTTGGGGGGGGGCCGGGAGCAGTTCTTC.

The chain employs TRBV2 and TRBJ2-7, with 8 nucleotides matching TRBD1. The junction had 8 bases not matched to a gene; V was cut back by 6 bases and J by 4 bases. Germline-derived CDR1 and CDR2 are SNHLY and FYNNEI. The CDR3 covers 14 residues. CDR3 residues: CASRKGTGRYEQYF. The CDR3 coding sequence is TGTGCCAGCAGAAAAGGGACAGGTCGGTACGAGCAGTACTTC.

This clone was seen a few times. One end of the junction is discordant with germline, which a read error may explain. The rearrangement joins TRBV7-3 to TRBJ2-1; D is perhaps TRBD1 (6 bases). Germline assignment: CDR1 SGHTA and CDR2 FQGTGA. This CDR3 is built from 12 residues. The CDR3 sequence is CASSTQGTMAVF. DNA for the CDR3: TGTGCCAGCAGCACACAGGGAACAATGGCGGTCTTC.